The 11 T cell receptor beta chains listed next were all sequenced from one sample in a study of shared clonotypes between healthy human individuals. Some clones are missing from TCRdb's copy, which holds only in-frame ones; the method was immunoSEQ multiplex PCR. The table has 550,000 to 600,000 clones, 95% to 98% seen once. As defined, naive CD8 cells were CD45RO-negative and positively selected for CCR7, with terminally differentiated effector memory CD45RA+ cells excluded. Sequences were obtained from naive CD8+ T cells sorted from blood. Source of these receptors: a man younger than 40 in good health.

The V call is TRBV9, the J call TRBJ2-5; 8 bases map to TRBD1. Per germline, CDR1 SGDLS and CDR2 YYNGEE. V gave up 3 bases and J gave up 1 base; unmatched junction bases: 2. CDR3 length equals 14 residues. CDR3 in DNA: TGTGCCAGCAGCGCAGGGACAGGCCAAGAGACCCAGTACTTC. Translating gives CASSAGTGQETQYF. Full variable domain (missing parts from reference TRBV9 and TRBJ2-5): DSGVTQTPKHLITATGQRVTLRCSPRSGDLSVYWYQQSLDQGLQFLIQYYNGEERAKGNILERFSAQQFPDLHSELNLSSLELGDSALYFCASSAGTGQETQYFGPGTRLLVL.

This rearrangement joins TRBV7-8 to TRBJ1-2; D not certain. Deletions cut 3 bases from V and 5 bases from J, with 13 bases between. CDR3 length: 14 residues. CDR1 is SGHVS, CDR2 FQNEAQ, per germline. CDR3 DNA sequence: TGTGCCAGCAGCTTCTCGACGGCATCTTATGGCTACACCTTC. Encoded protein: CASSFSTASYGYTF.

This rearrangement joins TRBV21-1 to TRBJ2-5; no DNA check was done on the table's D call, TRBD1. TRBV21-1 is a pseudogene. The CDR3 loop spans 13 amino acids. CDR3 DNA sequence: TGTGCCAGCAGCACGACAGGACGAGAGACCCAGTACTTC. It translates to CASSTTGRETQYF.

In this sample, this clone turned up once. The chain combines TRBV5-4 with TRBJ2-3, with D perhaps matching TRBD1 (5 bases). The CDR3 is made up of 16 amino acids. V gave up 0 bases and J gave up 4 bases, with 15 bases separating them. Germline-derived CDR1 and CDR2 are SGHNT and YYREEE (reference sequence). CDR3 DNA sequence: TGTGCCAGCAGCTTGGTGGCAGGGCTTGGTGCAGATACGCAGTATTTT. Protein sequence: CASSLVAGLGADTQYF.

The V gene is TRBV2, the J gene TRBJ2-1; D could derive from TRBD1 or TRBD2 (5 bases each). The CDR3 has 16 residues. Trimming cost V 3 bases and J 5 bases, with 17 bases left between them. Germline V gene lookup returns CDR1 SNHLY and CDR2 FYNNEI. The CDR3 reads CASSDLGRDPNNEQFF. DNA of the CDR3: TGTGCCAGCAGTGATTTGGGCAGGGACCCTAACAATGAGCAGTTCTTC.

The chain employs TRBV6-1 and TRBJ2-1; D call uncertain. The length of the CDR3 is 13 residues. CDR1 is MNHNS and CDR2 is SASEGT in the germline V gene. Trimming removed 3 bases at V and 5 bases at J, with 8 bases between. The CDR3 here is CASSDYPHNEQFF. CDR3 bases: TGTGCCAGCAGTGATTACCCCCACAATGAGCAGTTCTTC.

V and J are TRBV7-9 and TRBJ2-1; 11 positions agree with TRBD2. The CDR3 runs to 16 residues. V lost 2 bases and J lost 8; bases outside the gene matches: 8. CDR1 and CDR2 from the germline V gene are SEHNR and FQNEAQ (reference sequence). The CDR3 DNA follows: TGTGCCAGCAGCTTATTTACTAGCGGGAGAACCCATGAGCAGTTCTTC. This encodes CASSLFTSGRTHEQFF.

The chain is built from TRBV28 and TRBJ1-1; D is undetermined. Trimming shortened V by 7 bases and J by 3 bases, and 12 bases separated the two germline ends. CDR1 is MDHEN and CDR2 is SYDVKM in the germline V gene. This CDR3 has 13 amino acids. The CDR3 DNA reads TGTGCCAGCATCTCAGGACGGGACACTGAAGCTTTCTTT. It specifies CASISGRDTEAFF.

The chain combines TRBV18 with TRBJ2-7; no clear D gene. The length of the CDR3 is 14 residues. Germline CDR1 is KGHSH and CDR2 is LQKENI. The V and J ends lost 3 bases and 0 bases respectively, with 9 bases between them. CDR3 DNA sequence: TGTGCCAGCTCACCCGGTCTAGACTCCTACGAGCAGTACTTC. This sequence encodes CASSPGLDSYEQYF.

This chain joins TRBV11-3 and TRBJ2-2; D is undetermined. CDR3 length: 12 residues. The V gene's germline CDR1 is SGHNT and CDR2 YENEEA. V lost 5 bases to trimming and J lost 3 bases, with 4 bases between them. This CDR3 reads CASSPYTGELFF. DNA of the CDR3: TGTGCCAGCAGCCCTTACACCGGGGAGCTGTTTTTT.

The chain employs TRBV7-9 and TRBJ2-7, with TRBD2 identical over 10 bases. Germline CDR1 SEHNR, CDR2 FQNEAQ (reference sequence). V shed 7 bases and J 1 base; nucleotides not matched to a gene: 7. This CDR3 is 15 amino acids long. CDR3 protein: CASTSGSLGSYEQYF. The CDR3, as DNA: TGTGCCAGCACTAGCGGGAGTCTTGGGTCCTACGAGCAGTACTTC.